Listed below are T cell receptor beta chains from one sample, sequenced in a study of early T cells in non-severe SARS-CoV-2 infection. TCRdb analysed the 5' RACE reads with MiXCR anew, one entry per CDR3 protein. Of about 110,000 distinct CDR3 sequences detected, about 12% appear once; the ten largest clones hold about 4%. The source material was whole blood, sampled at baseline. The receptor source for this set is an adult who was a healthcare worker with PCR-confirmed SARS-CoV-2 infection or an uninfected control (not recorded which). The CDR3 runs from the conserved cysteine through the conserved F or W.

J gene | V gene | CDR3 protein
TRBJ2-2 | TRBV9 | CASSAAGTKSGELFF
TRBJ1-3 | TRBV11-3 | CASSSPRETSGNTIYF
TRBJ2-2 | TRBV29-1 | CSVEDRRVPGELFF
TRBJ2-5 | TRBV18 | CASSPGLGETQYF
TRBJ2-5 | TRBV4-1 | CASSQGGTGETQYF
TRBJ1-2 | TRBV15 | CATSEVNYGYTF
TRBJ2-5 | TRBV5-1 | CASSLNRQETQYF
TRBJ1-2 | TRBV7-9 | CASSDRDTPNYGYTF
TRBJ2-5 | TRBV10-3 | CAISGGQETQYF
TRBJ2-1 | TRBV18 | CASSESNQGPPFF
TRBJ2-5 | TRBV11-2 | CASSSGQAETQYF
TRBJ2-3 | TRBV7-9 | CASSQSSDTQYF
TRBJ2-7 | TRBV20-1 | CSASSGTQTYEQYF
TRBJ1-4 | TRBV28 | CGSSYAVADSNEKLFF
TRBJ2-1 | TRBV10-2 | CASSELAGDRIEQLF